This T cell receptor beta chain is from a study of lung T cells in sarcoidosis with Löfgren's syndrome. General study points: Multiple Löfgren's syndrome patients reportedly shared TRAV12-1 and TRBV2 CDR3 motifs, suggesting public CD4+ TCRs. TRAV12-1 and TRBV2 were reportedly most expanded in Löfgren's patients.

TCRdb passed the reads through MiXCR, listing each CDR3 protein once. The sample records about 3,700 distinct CDR3 sequences, approximately 20% being singletons. A word on this clonotype: Its specificity is not known.

The germline CDR1 and CDR2 sequences are DFQATT and SNEGSKA (reference sequence). CDR3 size: 16 residues. The germline V and J ends were trimmed by 0 bases and 13 bases, with 27 bases remaining between them. Sequenced: CD4+ T cells from bronchoalveolar lavage. This receptor was identified in a human donor with sarcoidosis (Löfgren's syndrome or another form), or a control subject (not recorded which). The chain recombines TRBV20-1 with TRBJ1-2; D is perhaps TRBD1 (5 bases). The CDR3: CSARDGSVGRDYGRTF. For the CDR3, the DNA is TGCAGTGCTAGAGATGGGTCGGTAGGGAGGGACTATGGCCGCACCTTC.